These 21 T cell receptor beta chains were sequenced from one sample in a study of T cell changes during pregnancy in multiple sclerosis. Sequencing was performed with immunoSEQ multiplex PCR; in TCRdb, only in-frame clones are kept and a portion is missing. The sample holds tens of thousands of clones, about 90% seen once. The material sequenced was CD4+ T cells from peripheral blood mononuclear cells, taken in the third trimester of pregnancy. The receptors were gathered from a female donor in good health, enrolled as a control in a pregnancy study.

J is TRBJ2-7 and V is TRBV5-1; 7 bases are a match to TRBD1. J gave up 3 bases and V 0 bases, and 3 bases lay outside the gene matches. The CDR3 loop spans 14 amino acids. Germline V gene lookup returns CDR1 SGHRS and CDR2 YFSETQ. CDR3 amino acids: CASSLEGANYEQYF. The CDR3 DNA reads TGCGCCAGCAGCTTGGAGGGGGCCAACTACGAGCAGTACTTC.

The chain has TRBV5-1 and TRBJ2-1; TRBD2 matches 7 bases. The length of the CDR3 is 15 residues. Germline V CDR1 and CDR2: SGHRS, YFSETQ. Unmatched junction bases numbered 11, after V lost 4 bases and J lost 7 bases. CDR3 region: CASSQTSLRGNEQFF. CDR3 DNA: TGCGCCAGCAGCCAAACTAGCCTGCGGGGGAATGAGCAGTTCTTC.

The chain uses TRBV19 and TRBJ1-2; perhaps TRBD1 as D (6 bases). The germline gives CDR1 LNHDA, CDR2 SQIVND (reference sequence). V was pared by 1 base and J by 2 bases, with 11 bases between. This CDR3 region has 15 residues. CDR3 DNA: TGTGCCAGTAGTATAGGAGCCAGGGGAAACTATGGCTACACCTTC. This translates into CASSIGARGNYGYTF. Drawing the rest from reference TRBV19 and TRBJ1-2, the complete variable domain is DGGITQSPKYLFRKEGQNVTLSCEQNLNHDAMYWYRQDPGQGLRLIYYSQIVNDFQKGDIAEGYSVSREKKESFPLTVTSAQKNPTAFYLCASSIGARGNYGYTFGSGTRLTVV.

V usage is TRBV18 and J usage is TRBJ2-1; 9 nucleotides line up with TRBD2. This CDR3 comprises 15 residues. The trim removed 6 bases at V and 8 bases at J, leaving 11 bases unmatched. Germline V CDR1 and CDR2: KGHSH, LQKENI. Here the CDR3 reads CASSRSSGRIYEQFF. The CDR3 DNA reads as TGTGCCAGCTCCCGAAGTAGCGGGAGAATTTATGAGCAGTTCTTC.

V is TRBV19 and J is TRBJ1-2; 11 bases match TRBD1. CDR1 LNHDA and CDR2 SQIVND come from the germline V gene (reference sequence). The trim removed 4 bases at V and 5 bases at J, leaving 12 bases unmatched. The CDR3 consists of 17 residues. The CDR3 DNA is TGTGCCAGTAGTACAGGAAGGACAGGGGGCGCGGGGTATGGCTACACCTTC. It encodes CASSTGRTGGAGYGYTF.

The rearrangement uses TRBV5-4 and TRBJ2-2, with 8 bases matching TRBD2. Trimming at V came to 6 bases and at J to 7 bases, leaving 17 bases not matched to a gene. The CDR3 has 17 residues. Germline-derived CDR1 and CDR2 are SGHNT and YYREEE (reference sequence). CDR3 sequence: CASKASIGGSGGGELFF. The CDR3, as DNA: TGTGCCAGCAAAGCGTCTATAGGCGGGAGCGGGGGCGGGGAGCTGTTTTTT.

The count of this clone is one. The genes are TRBV5-6 and TRBJ1-3, with D possibly TRBD1 on 6 matching bases. The V gene lost 2 bases and the J gene lost 1 base, with 16 bases spanning the gap. Looked up from germline, CDR1 is SGHDT and CDR2 is YYEEEE. The CDR3 contains 17 residues. DNA of the CDR3: TGTGCCAGCAGCTTCCAGGGGTCGACCTTTTCTGGAAACACCATATATTTT. It encodes CASSFQGSTFSGNTIYF.

V and J are TRBV30 and TRBJ1-6; 8 bases align to TRBD1. Germline loops: CDR1 GTSNPN, CDR2 SVGIG (reference sequence). Trimming at V came to 3 bases and at J to 10 bases, leaving 8 bases not matched to a gene. The CDR3 has 14 amino acids. CDR3 in amino acids: CAWSGTGGKSPLHF. Here the CDR3 DNA reads TGTGCCTGGAGCGGGACAGGTGGAAAATCACCCCTCCACTTT.

V and J are TRBV23-1 and TRBJ1-1, with 9 bases aligning to TRBD1. TRBV23-1 qualifies as an ORF whose function is uncertain. The CDR3 is 12 amino acids. The CDR3 coding sequence is TGCGCGAGCCACCGGGACAGGGTAAGAGCTTTCTTT. Translation: CASHRDRVRAFF.

The chain uses TRBV30 and TRBJ2-6, with 7 positions matching TRBD1. The CDR3 is made up of 13 amino acids. With 3 bases clipped from V and 8 bases from J, the junction kept 4 bases outside the gene matches. Germline V CDR1 and CDR2: GTSNPN, SVGIG (reference sequence). The CDR3 nucleotides are TGTGCCTGGAGGATACAGGGGACCAACGTCCTGACTTTC. It is translated as CAWRIQGTNVLTF.

This rearrangement joins TRBV5-5 to TRBJ2-7; D is perhaps TRBD1 (6 bases). V lost 0 bases and J 0 bases, leaving 10 bases between the germline ends. Germline CDR1 SGHKS, CDR2 YYEKEE (reference sequence). This CDR3 region has 15 residues. CDR3 DNA sequence: TGTGCCAGCAGCTTGGGTGGACAGCGCTCCTACGAGCAGTACTTC. Its translation: CASSLGGQRSYEQYF.

The genes are TRBV28 and TRBJ1-5; D is possibly TRBD1 (5 bases). Trimming removed 3 bases from V and 0 bases from J, with 12 bases in between. The germline gives CDR1 MDHEN, CDR2 SYDVKM. This CDR3 contains 16 residues. The CDR3, as DNA: TGTGCCAGCAGTTTGCCTAGGGGTTATAGCAATCAGCCCCAGCATTTT. This codes for CASSLPRGYSNQPQHF.

The V gene is TRBV2, the J gene TRBJ1-2, with unresolved D. Germline V gene lookup returns CDR1 SNHLY and CDR2 FYNNEI. Trimming took 0 bases from V and 8 from J, leaving 13 bases between them. The CDR3 covers 14 residues. The CDR3 coding sequence is TGTGCCAGCAGTGAAGCGCCACACCCGGGAGGCTACACCTTC. Amino acid sequence: CASSEAPHPGGYTF.

The rearrangement links TRBV19 to TRBJ2-7; 8 nucleotides align to TRBD1. Germline assignment: CDR1 LNHDA and CDR2 SQIVND (reference sequence). Germline trimming cut 1 base from V and 6 bases from J; bases unmatched to any gene: 8. The CDR3 sequence is 15 residues long. As DNA, the CDR3 is TGTGCCAGTAGTATAGGGGCAGGGGGCTACTCCGAGCAGTACTTC. This gives the protein CASSIGAGGYSEQYF.

The V and J genes are TRBV9 and TRBJ1-3; the D gene is possibly TRBD1 (6 bases). V gave up 1 base and J gave up 10 bases, with 15 bases separating them. The germline V gene encodes CDR1 SGDLS and CDR2 YYNGEE. The CDR3 is made up of 14 amino acids. The CDR3 DNA follows: TGTGCCAGCAGCGTATTCGACGGGGGGGCAACCATATATTTT. This codes for CASSVFDGGATIYF.

The CDR3 sequence is CASSIRHLNEKLFF. The DNA of the CDR3 is TGTGCCAGTAGTATTCGACATCTGAATGAAAAACTGTTTTTT. The chain links TRBV19 to TRBJ1-4; no clear D. CDR1 LNHDA and CDR2 SQIVND come from the germline V gene (reference sequence). This CDR3 is 14 amino acids long. The V gene lost 3 bases and the J gene lost 5 bases, with 10 bases spanning the gap.

The chain combines TRBV5-5 with TRBJ1-2; 12 bases agree with TRBD1. The V gene end was trimmed by 1 base and the J gene end by 6 bases; junction bases not matched to a gene: 7. There are 16 residues in the CDR3. The V gene's germline CDR1 is SGHKS and CDR2 YYEKEE (reference sequence). In nucleotides, the CDR3 is TGTGCCAGCAGCTTGTCTCGGGGGACAGGGGGCCATGGCTACACCTTC. Translated, it gives CASSLSRGTGGHGYTF.

V is TRBV6-6 and J is TRBJ1-2, with 7 bases aligning to TRBD1. J lost 8 bases, V lost 7 bases, and 13 bases had no gene match. CDR1 and CDR2 (germline): MNHNY, SVGAGI (reference sequence). This CDR3 spans 14 amino acids. Written as DNA, the CDR3 is TGTGCCAGCACCCCCGACGAGGGGGCGAAGGGCTACACCTTC. This codes for CASTPDEGAKGYTF.

This chain uses TRBV2 with TRBJ2-7; D possibly corresponds to TRBD1 (5 bases). Germline-derived CDR1 and CDR2 are SNHLY and FYNNEI. With 5 bases removed from V and 3 bases from J, the gap between germline ends came to 8 bases. CDR3 size: 12 residues. The CDR3 sequence is CASSQGNYEQYF. CDR3 in DNA: TGTGCCAGCAGTCAGGGCAACTACGAGCAGTACTTC. Full variable domain (missing parts from reference TRBV2 and TRBJ2-7): EPEVTQTPSHQVTQMGQEVILRCVPISNHLYFYWYRQILGQKVEFLVSFYNNEISEKSEIFDDQFSVERPDGSNFTLKIRSTKLEDSAMYFCASSQGNYEQYFGPGTRLTVT.

The chain combines TRBV2 with TRBJ1-2; 10 positions agree with TRBD1. CDR3 length equals 15 residues. V was clipped by 4 bases and J by 2 bases; unmatched bases: 4. CDR1 is SNHLY and CDR2 is FYNNEI in the germline V gene. CDR3 in amino acids: CASSGRDRGNYGYTF. CDR3 sequence (DNA): TGTGCCAGCAGTGGCCGGGACAGGGGAAACTATGGCTACACCTTC.

The V call is TRBV7-2, the J call TRBJ2-1; 7 bases line up with TRBD2. The V gene end was trimmed by 4 bases and the J gene end by 6 bases; junction bases not matched to a gene: 12. Germline V gene data show CDR1 as SGHTA and CDR2 as FQGNSA. There are 16 residues in the CDR3. The CDR3 sequence: CASSSNGGSSANEQFF. Written as DNA, the CDR3 is TGTGCCAGCAGCTCAAACGGCGGGAGTAGTGCCAATGAGCAGTTCTTC.